The rows below give T cell receptor beta chains drawn from one sample of a study of OX40 agonist ivuxolimab in advanced cancers. The method was immunoSEQ multiplex PCR; TCRdb's version includes in-frame clones alone and lacks a portion of them. Of about 52,000 clones detected, roughly nine tenths appear once; the ten largest clones hold around 14%. The sequencing here drew on CD4+ or CD8+ T cells sorted from blood, taken in a trial of the OX40 agonist ivuxolimab. These receptors all stem from an adult with an advanced solid tumor such as melanoma, head and neck, liver or kidney cancer. CDR3s include the opening cysteine and the closing phenylalanine or tryptophan. A D gene is named only where the DNA matches it firmly. Size is stated for part of the rows, as once, few or many counts, or as a class when the clone is expanded.

v_call: TRBV14; d_call: -; clone_size: -; j_call: TRBJ1-1; cdr3_nt: TGTGCCAGCAGCCTGGCGGGGGCTGAAGCTTTCTTT; cdr3_aa: CASSLAGAEAFF
v_call: TRBV5-6; d_call: -; clone_size: -; j_call: TRBJ2-5; cdr3_nt: TGTGCCAGCAGCTTCCGACAGAAAGAGACCCAGTACTTC; cdr3_aa: CASSFRQKETQYF
v_call: TRBV7-8; d_call: -; clone_size: -; j_call: TRBJ1-2; cdr3_nt: TGTGCCAGCAGCCCCAACTTAGCGAGGAACTATGGCTACACCTTC; cdr3_aa: CASSPNLARNYGYTF
v_call: TRBV4-3; d_call: TRBD2; clone_size: -; j_call: TRBJ2-7; cdr3_nt: TGCGCCAGCAGCCAAGGCCCCCTAGCGGGGAGCGAGCAGTACTTC; cdr3_aa: CASSQGPLAGSEQYF
v_call: TRBV19; d_call: -; clone_size: -; j_call: TRBJ1-1; cdr3_nt: TGTGCCAGTAGTACCCCTCCAGGGAACACTGAAGCTTTCTTT; cdr3_aa: CASSTPPGNTEAFF
v_call: TRBV10-1; d_call: TRBD1; clone_size: few; j_call: TRBJ2-1; cdr3_nt: TGCGCCAGCAGTGATCCCGGGACAGGGGGCAATGAGCAGTTCTTC; cdr3_aa: CASSDPGTGGNEQFF
v_call: TRBV11-2; d_call: TRBD2; clone_size: -; j_call: TRBJ2-1; cdr3_nt: TGTGCCAGCAGCATCTCTAGCGGGGGGGCCCCTGAGCAGTTCTTC; cdr3_aa: CASSISSGGAPEQFF
v_call: TRBV19; d_call: -; clone_size: once; j_call: TRBJ2-2; cdr3_nt: TGTGCCAGTGCGATACAGGGAGGCAACACCGGGGAGCTGTTTTTT; cdr3_aa: CASAIQGGNTGELFF
v_call: TRBV19; d_call: -; clone_size: -; j_call: TRBJ2-6; cdr3_nt: TGTGCCACCTGTCAACCTAGGGACTCTGGGGCCAACGTCCTGACTTTC; cdr3_aa: CATCQPRDSGANVLTF
v_call: TRBV5-4; d_call: -; clone_size: -; j_call: TRBJ2-7; cdr3_nt: TGTGCCAGCAGCTTGTATCGTGGTGGGTACGAGCAGTACTTC; cdr3_aa: CASSLYRGGYEQYF
v_call: TRBV27; d_call: TRBD1; clone_size: -; j_call: TRBJ1-1; cdr3_nt: TGTGCCAGCAGTGCGTCCCCGGGACAGATTGAAGCTTTCTTT; cdr3_aa: CASSASPGQIEAFF
v_call: TRBV6-5; d_call: -; clone_size: -; j_call: TRBJ2-2; cdr3_nt: TGTGCCAGCAGTTACCCCAGGGTGAACACCGGGGAGCTGTTTTTT; cdr3_aa: CASSYPRVNTGELFF
v_call: TRBV19; d_call: TRBD1; clone_size: -; j_call: TRBJ1-1; cdr3_nt: TGTGCCAGTAGTAAGGGGAGGGGGCAAAGAGAAACTGAAGCTTTCTTT; cdr3_aa: CASSKGRGQRETEAFF
v_call: TRBV4-1; d_call: -; clone_size: -; j_call: TRBJ2-3; cdr3_nt: TGCGCCAGCAGCCTCAGCTTCCAGGGCAAAACAGATACGCAGTATTTT; cdr3_aa: CASSLSFQGKTDTQYF
v_call: TRBV6-4; d_call: -; clone_size: large; j_call: TRBJ2-3; cdr3_nt: TGTGCCAGCAGTGTGGAGGGGGGGCGCACAGATACGCAGTATTTT; cdr3_aa: CASSVEGGRTDTQYF
v_call: TRBV30; d_call: -; clone_size: -; j_call: TRBJ1-4; cdr3_nt: TGTGCCTGGAGCGAAGGGGGAAGGGAAAAACTGTTTTTT; cdr3_aa: CAWSEGGREKLFF
v_call: TRBV6-5; d_call: TRBD1; clone_size: -; j_call: TRBJ1-1; cdr3_nt: TGTGCCAGCCAACAGGGGGGTACGACTGAAGCTTTCTTT; cdr3_aa: CASQQGGTTEAFF
v_call: TRBV19; d_call: TRBD2; clone_size: -; j_call: TRBJ2-1; cdr3_nt: TGTGCCAGTAGTATAGGGAAATATTCCGTCAGCGGGGGCTCCTACAATGAGCAGTTCTTC; cdr3_aa: CASSIGKYSVSGGSYNEQFF
v_call: TRBV15; d_call: TRBD1; clone_size: -; j_call: TRBJ1-4; cdr3_nt: TGTGCCACCAGCACAGGGGGTAATGAAAAACTGTTTTTT; cdr3_aa: CATSTGGNEKLFF
v_call: TRBV5-1; d_call: TRBD1; clone_size: few; j_call: TRBJ1-4; cdr3_nt: TGCGCCAGCAGCGGGACAGGAAGTGAAAAACTGTTTTTT; cdr3_aa: CASSGTGSEKLFF
v_call: TRBV30; d_call: TRBD1; clone_size: -; j_call: TRBJ1-1; cdr3_nt: TGTGCCTTTCATCCGGTCCAGGACAGGGTCGTGAGGAGCACTGAAGCTTTCTTT; cdr3_aa: CAFHPVQDRVVRSTEAFF
v_call: TRBV6-4; d_call: TRBD2; clone_size: -; j_call: TRBJ2-3; cdr3_nt: TGTGCCAGCAGTAGCGGGGGCACAGATACGCAGTATTTT; cdr3_aa: CASSSGGTDTQYF
v_call: TRBV29-1; d_call: -; clone_size: -; j_call: TRBJ2-1; cdr3_nt: TGCAGCGTTCTGCCCGCGAGCTCCTACAATGAGCAGTTCTTC; cdr3_aa: CSVLPASSYNEQFF
v_call: TRBV5-5; d_call: -; clone_size: -; j_call: TRBJ1-5; cdr3_nt: TGTGCCAGCAGCTCCCACCCGCACATCAATCAGCCCCAGCATTTT; cdr3_aa: CASSSHPHINQPQHF
v_call: TRBV27; d_call: TRBD1; clone_size: -; j_call: TRBJ1-1; cdr3_nt: TGTGCCAGCAGTTCAGGGGGCGGAGGCCCTGAAGCTTTCTTT; cdr3_aa: CASSSGGGGPEAFF
v_call: TRBV4-1; d_call: TRBD1; clone_size: -; j_call: TRBJ1-2; cdr3_nt: TGCGCCAGCAGACCAACAGGGGGCTATGGCTACACCTTC; cdr3_aa: CASRPTGGYGYTF
v_call: TRBV30; d_call: -; clone_size: -; j_call: TRBJ2-1; cdr3_nt: TGTGCCTGGAGTGTGGGTTACAATGAGCAGTTCTTC; cdr3_aa: CAWSVGYNEQFF
v_call: TRBV2; d_call: -; clone_size: -; j_call: TRBJ1-2; cdr3_nt: TGTGCCAGCAGTGAAGGCAGGGACCCTAACTATGGCTACACCTTC; cdr3_aa: CASSEGRDPNYGYTF
v_call: TRBV11-2; d_call: TRBD1; clone_size: -; j_call: TRBJ2-3; cdr3_nt: TGTGCCAGCAGCGGGACAGGGGTTGGCACAGATACGCAGTATTTT; cdr3_aa: CASSGTGVGTDTQYF
v_call: TRBV28; d_call: -; clone_size: -; j_call: TRBJ1-5; cdr3_nt: TGTGCCAGCACTTTGGACGGATATAGCAATCAGCCCCAGCATTTT; cdr3_aa: CASTLDGYSNQPQHF
v_call: TRBV6-5; d_call: -; clone_size: -; j_call: TRBJ2-1; cdr3_nt: TGTGCCAGCAGCCGGGTTGGCTCCTACAATGAGCAGTTCTTC; cdr3_aa: CASSRVGSYNEQFF
v_call: TRBV6-5; d_call: TRBD1; clone_size: -; j_call: TRBJ1-1; cdr3_nt: TGTGCCAGCACGGGACAGGGTCTGAACACTGAAGCTTTCTTT; cdr3_aa: CASTGQGLNTEAFF
v_call: TRBV6-4; d_call: -; clone_size: -; j_call: TRBJ2-7; cdr3_nt: TGTGCCAGCAGTGACTCGATGTTCCCCCCTCACTACGAGCAGTACTTC; cdr3_aa: CASSDSMFPPHYEQYF
v_call: TRBV7-8; d_call: -; clone_size: -; j_call: TRBJ1-5; cdr3_nt: TGTGCCAGCAGCCGGAAAGTGGGGGATCTGGGCAATCAGCCCCAGCATTTT; cdr3_aa: CASSRKVGDLGNQPQHF
v_call: TRBV7-8; d_call: -; clone_size: -; j_call: TRBJ1-1; cdr3_nt: TGTGCCAGCAGCTTAATAGGGGGTACAAACACTGAAGCTTTCTTT; cdr3_aa: CASSLIGGTNTEAFF
v_call: TRBV6-1; d_call: -; clone_size: -; j_call: TRBJ2-3; cdr3_nt: TGTGCCAGCAGTGACCCTCCTCTCACAGATACGCAGTATTTT; cdr3_aa: CASSDPPLTDTQYF
v_call: TRBV2; d_call: -; clone_size: -; j_call: TRBJ1-2; cdr3_nt: TGTGCCAGAACGATACGAGATGGCTACACCTTC; cdr3_aa: CARTIRDGYTF
v_call: TRBV10-1; d_call: -; clone_size: -; j_call: TRBJ2-1; cdr3_nt: TGCGCCAGCAGTGGGTACAGGGGAGGCAATGAGCAGTTCTTC; cdr3_aa: CASSGYRGGNEQFF
v_call: TRBV4-1; d_call: -; clone_size: -; j_call: TRBJ1-1; cdr3_nt: TGCGCCAGCAGCCAGGAAGGACAGCTCACCAACACTGAAGCTTTCTTT; cdr3_aa: CASSQEGQLTNTEAFF
v_call: TRBV7-9; d_call: -; clone_size: -; j_call: TRBJ2-2; cdr3_nt: TGTGCCAGCAGCTTAGAATGGAACACCGGGGAGCTGTTTTTT; cdr3_aa: CASSLEWNTGELFF
v_call: TRBV28; d_call: TRBD1; clone_size: -; j_call: TRBJ2-7; cdr3_nt: TGTGCCAGCAGTACAACAGGGGACGAGCAGTACTTC; cdr3_aa: CASSTTGDEQYF
v_call: TRBV4-3; d_call: -; clone_size: once; j_call: TRBJ1-2; cdr3_nt: TGCGCCAGCAGCCAATCGAACTATGGCTACACCTTC; cdr3_aa: CASSQSNYGYTF
v_call: TRBV5-6; d_call: -; clone_size: -; j_call: TRBJ1-1; cdr3_nt: TGTGCCAGCAGCTTGTTACGGAAAAACACTGAAGCTTTCTTT; cdr3_aa: CASSLLRKNTEAFF
v_call: TRBV28; d_call: -; clone_size: -; j_call: TRBJ2-7; cdr3_nt: TGTGCCAGCGCTTTCGTCTCAGGGGCCTACGAGCAGTACTTC; cdr3_aa: CASAFVSGAYEQYF
v_call: TRBV4-1; d_call: -; clone_size: few; j_call: TRBJ1-4; cdr3_nt: TGCGCCAGCAGCCATATACCGCCAGGTCCCACCTTTAATGAAAAACTGTTTTTT; cdr3_aa: CASSHIPPGPTFNEKLFF
v_call: TRBV28; d_call: TRBD1; clone_size: -; j_call: TRBJ1-5; cdr3_nt: TGTGCCAGCAGTTTACTGACAGGGGAGGTTCAGCCCCAGCATTTT; cdr3_aa: CASSLLTGEVQPQHF
v_call: TRBV4-1; d_call: TRBD1; clone_size: -; j_call: TRBJ1-1; cdr3_nt: TGCGCCAGCAGCCAGGACAGGGTGGGGACTGAAGCTTTCTTT; cdr3_aa: CASSQDRVGTEAFF
v_call: TRBV7-9; d_call: -; clone_size: once; j_call: TRBJ2-2; cdr3_nt: TGTGCCAGCAGCCCGGACAGTAGCGGTACTTTCACCGGGGAGCTGTTTTTT; cdr3_aa: CASSPDSSGTFTGELFF
v_call: TRBV5-6; d_call: -; clone_size: -; j_call: TRBJ2-7; cdr3_nt: TGTGCCAGCAGCTTGGACCCCAGGGACTACGAGCAGTACTTC; cdr3_aa: CASSLDPRDYEQYF
v_call: TRBV4-1; d_call: -; clone_size: -; j_call: TRBJ1-5; cdr3_nt: TGCGCCAGCAGCCAAGGGACCGACAGTTGGGCCCAGCATTTT; cdr3_aa: CASSQGTDSWAQHF
v_call: TRBV4-3; d_call: -; clone_size: once; j_call: TRBJ2-3; cdr3_nt: TGCGCCAGCAGCCAAGATAGCGCCCAGCGGGATACGCAGTATTTT; cdr3_aa: CASSQDSAQRDTQYF
v_call: TRBV5-1; d_call: -; clone_size: -; j_call: TRBJ1-4; cdr3_nt: TGCGCCAGCAGCTCGGACGGTACTAATGAAAAACTGTTTTTT; cdr3_aa: CASSSDGTNEKLFF